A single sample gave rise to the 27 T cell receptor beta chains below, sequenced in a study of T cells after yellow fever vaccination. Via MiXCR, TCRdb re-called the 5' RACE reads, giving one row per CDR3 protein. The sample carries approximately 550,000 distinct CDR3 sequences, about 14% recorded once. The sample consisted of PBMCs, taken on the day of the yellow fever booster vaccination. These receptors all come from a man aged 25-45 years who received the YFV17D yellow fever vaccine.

The chain's CDR3 is CSLPDYGETQYF. The CDR3 DNA is TGCAGCCTCCCGGACTATGGGGAGACCCAGTACTTC. This chain joins TRBV20-1 and TRBJ2-5, with a weak D call TRBD2 (6 bases). The CDR3 contains 12 residues. Germline loops: CDR1 DFQATT, CDR2 SNEGSKA (reference sequence).

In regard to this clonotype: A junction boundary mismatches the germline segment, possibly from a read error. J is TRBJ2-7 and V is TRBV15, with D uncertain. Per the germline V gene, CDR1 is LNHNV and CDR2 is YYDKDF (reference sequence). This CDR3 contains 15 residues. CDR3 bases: TGTGCCACCAGCAGAGACCTTCAAAGCTCCTACGAGCGGTACTTC. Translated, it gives CATSRDLQSSYERYF.

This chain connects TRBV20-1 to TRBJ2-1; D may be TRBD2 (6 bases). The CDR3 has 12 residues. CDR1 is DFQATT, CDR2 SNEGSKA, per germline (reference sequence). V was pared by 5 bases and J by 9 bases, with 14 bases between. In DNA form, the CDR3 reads TGCAGTGCTCGTTATCGGGAGATTGAGCAGTTCTTC. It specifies CSARYREIEQFF.

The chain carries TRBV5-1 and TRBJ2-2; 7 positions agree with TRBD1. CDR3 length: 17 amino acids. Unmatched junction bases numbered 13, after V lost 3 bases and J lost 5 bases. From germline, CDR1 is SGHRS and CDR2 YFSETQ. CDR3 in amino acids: CASSSTGLGGRTGELFF. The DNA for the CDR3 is TGCGCCAGCAGCTCGACAGGGTTAGGGGGAAGAACCGGGGAGCTGTTTTTT. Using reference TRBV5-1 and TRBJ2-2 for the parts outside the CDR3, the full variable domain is KAGVTQTPRYLIKTRGQQVTLSCSPISGHRSVSWYQQTPGQGLQFLFEYFSETQRNKGNFPGRFSGRQFSNSRSEMNVSTLELGDSALYLCASSSTGLGGRTGELFFGEGSRLTVL.

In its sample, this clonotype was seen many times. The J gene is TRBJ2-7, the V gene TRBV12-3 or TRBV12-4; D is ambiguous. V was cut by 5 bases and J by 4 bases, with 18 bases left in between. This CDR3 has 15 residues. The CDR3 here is CASSIHHGSKYEQYF. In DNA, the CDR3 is TGTGCCAGCAGTATCCACCACGGGTCTAAATACGAGCAGTACTTC.

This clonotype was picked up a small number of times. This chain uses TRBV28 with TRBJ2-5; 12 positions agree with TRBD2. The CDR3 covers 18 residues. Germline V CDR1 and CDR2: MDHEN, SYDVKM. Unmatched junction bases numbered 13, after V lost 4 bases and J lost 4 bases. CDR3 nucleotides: TGTGCCAGCAGTTCATCGGGACTAGCGGGTGGGGTAAGAGAGACCCAGTACTTC. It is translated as CASSSSGLAGGVRETQYF.

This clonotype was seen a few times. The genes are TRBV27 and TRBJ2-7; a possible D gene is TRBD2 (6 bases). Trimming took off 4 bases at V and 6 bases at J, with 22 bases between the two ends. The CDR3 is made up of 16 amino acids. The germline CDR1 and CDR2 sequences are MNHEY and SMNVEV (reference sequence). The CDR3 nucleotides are TGTGCCAGCAGTTCCGCCCCCTTCCCGGGAGTAGCCGAGCAGTACTTC. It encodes CASSSAPFPGVAEQYF.

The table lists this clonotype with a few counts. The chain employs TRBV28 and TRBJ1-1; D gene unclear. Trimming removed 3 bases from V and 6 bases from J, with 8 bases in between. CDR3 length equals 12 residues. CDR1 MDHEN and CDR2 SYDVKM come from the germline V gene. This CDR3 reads CASSLLGAEAFF. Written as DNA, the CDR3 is TGTGCCAGCAGTTTGCTTGGCGCTGAAGCTTTCTTT.

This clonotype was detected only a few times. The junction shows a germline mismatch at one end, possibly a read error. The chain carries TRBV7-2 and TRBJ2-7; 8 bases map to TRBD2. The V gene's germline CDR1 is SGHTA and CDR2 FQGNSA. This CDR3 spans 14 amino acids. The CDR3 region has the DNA TGTGCCAGCAGCGTAGCGGGAACAATCTACGAGCAGTACTTC. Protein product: CASSVAGTIYEQYF.

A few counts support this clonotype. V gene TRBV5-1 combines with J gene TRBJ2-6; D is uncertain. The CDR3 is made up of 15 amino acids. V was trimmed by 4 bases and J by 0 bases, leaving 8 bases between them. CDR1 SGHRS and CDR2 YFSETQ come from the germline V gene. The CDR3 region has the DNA TGCGCCAGCAGCACCGACAACTCTGGGGCCAACGTCCTGACTTTC. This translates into CASSTDNSGANVLTF.

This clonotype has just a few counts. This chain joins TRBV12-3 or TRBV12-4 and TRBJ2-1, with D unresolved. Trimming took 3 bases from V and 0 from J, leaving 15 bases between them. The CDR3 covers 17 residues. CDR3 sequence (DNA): TGTGCCAGCAGTTTTGATAGTGTCAGGAGCTCCTACAATGAGCAGTTCTTC. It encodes CASSFDSVRSSYNEQFF.

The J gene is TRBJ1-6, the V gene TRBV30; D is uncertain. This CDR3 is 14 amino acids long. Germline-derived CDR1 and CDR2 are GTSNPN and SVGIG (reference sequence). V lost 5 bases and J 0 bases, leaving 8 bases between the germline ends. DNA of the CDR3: TGTGCCTGGCGAGGCCACTCCTATAATTCACCCCTCCACTTT. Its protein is CAWRGHSYNSPLHF.

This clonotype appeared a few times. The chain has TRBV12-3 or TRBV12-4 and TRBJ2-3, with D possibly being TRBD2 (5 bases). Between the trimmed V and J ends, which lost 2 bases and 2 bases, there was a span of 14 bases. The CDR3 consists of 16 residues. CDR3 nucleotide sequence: TGTGCCAGCAGTTTAAAACTAGGCGTAGCCACAGATACGCAGTATTTT. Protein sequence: CASSLKLGVATDTQYF.

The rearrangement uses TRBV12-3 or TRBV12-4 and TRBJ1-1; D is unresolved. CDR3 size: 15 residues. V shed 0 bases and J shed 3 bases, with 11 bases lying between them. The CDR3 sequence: CASSLARIRDTEAFF. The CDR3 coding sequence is TGTGCCAGCAGTTTAGCCCGGATCCGGGACACTGAAGCTTTCTTT.

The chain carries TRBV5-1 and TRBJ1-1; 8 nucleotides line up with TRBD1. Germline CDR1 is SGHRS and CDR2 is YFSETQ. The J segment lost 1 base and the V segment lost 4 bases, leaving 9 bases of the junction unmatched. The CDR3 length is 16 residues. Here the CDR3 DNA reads TGCGCCAGCAGCGCCTTACAGGGGGATGGGAACACTGAAGCTTTCTTT. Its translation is CASSALQGDGNTEAFF.

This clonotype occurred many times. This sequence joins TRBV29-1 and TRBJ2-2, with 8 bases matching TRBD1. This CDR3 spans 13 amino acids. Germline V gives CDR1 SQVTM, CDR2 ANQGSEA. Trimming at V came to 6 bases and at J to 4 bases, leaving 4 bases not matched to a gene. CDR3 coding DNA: TGCAGCGTCGGGACAGGCGGCACCGGGGAGCTGTTTTTT. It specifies CSVGTGGTGELFF.

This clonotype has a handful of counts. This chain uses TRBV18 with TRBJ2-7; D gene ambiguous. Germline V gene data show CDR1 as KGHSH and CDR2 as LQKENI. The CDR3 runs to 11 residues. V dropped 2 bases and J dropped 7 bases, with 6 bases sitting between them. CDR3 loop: CASSPGMEQYF. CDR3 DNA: TGTGCCAGCTCACCAGGGATGGAGCAGTACTTC.

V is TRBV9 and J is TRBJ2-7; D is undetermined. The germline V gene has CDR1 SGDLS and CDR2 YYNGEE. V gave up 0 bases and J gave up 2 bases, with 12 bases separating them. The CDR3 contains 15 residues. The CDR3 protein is CASSVGVTRPYEQYF. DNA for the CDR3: TGTGCCAGCAGCGTAGGTGTCACCAGGCCCTACGAGCAGTACTTC.

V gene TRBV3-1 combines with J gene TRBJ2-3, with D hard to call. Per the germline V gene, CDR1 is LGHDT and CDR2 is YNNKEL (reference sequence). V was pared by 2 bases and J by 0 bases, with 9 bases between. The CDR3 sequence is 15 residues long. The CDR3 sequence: CASSQTHGSTDTQYF. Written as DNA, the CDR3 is TGTGCCAGCAGCCAAACACATGGGAGCACAGATACGCAGTATTTT.

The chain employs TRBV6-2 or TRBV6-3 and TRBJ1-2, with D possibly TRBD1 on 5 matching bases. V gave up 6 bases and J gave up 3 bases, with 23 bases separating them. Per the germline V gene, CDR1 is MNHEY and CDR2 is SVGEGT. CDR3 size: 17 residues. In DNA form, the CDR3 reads TGTGCCAGCAGGGAGACGTTCTCCCCAAGGGACTACTATGGCTACACCTTC. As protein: CASRETFSPRDYYGYTF.

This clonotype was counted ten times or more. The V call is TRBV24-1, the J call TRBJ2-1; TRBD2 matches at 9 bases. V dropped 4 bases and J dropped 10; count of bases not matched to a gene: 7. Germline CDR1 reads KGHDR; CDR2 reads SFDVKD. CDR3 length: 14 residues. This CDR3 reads CATSDPVAGEEQFF. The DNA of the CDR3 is TGTGCCACCAGTGACCCCGTAGCGGGAGAGGAGCAGTTCTTC.

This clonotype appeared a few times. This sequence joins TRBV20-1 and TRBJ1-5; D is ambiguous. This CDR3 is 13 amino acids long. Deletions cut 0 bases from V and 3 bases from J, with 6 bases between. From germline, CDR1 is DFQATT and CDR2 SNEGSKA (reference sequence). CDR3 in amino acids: CSARDRINQPQHF. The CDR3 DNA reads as TGCAGTGCTAGAGATCGGATCAATCAGCCCCAGCATTTT.

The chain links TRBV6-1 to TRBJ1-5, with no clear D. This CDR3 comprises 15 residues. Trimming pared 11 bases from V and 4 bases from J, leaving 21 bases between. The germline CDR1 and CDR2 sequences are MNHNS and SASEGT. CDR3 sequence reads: CAAGSDILGNQPQHF. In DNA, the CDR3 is TGTGCCGCGGGGAGCGACATATTAGGGAATCAGCCCCAGCATTTT.

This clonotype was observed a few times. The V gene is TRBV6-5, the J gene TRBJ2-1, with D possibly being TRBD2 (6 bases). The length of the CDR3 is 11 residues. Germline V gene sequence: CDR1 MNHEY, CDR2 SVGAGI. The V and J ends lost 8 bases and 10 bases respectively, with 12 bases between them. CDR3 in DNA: TGTGCCAGCGGGGGGTGGCCCGAGCAGTTCTTC. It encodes CASGGWPEQFF.

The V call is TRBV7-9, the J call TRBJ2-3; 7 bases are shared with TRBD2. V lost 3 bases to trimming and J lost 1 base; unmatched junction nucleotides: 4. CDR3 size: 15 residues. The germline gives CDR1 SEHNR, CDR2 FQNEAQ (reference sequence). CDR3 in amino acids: CASSLGDYRTDTQYF. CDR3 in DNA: TGTGCCAGCAGCTTGGGGGACTACCGCACAGATACGCAGTATTTT.

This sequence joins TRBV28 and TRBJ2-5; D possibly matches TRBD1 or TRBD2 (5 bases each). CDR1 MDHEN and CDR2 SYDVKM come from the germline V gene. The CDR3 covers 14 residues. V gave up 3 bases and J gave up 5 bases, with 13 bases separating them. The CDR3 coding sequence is TGTGCCAGCAGTTTTGGGGGTGGCCGTGAGACCCAGTACTTC. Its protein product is CASSFGGGRETQYF.

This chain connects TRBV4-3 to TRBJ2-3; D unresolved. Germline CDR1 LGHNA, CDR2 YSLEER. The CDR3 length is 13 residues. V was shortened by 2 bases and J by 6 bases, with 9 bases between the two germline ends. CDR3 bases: TGCGCCAGCAGCCAATACCTACCGGATACGCAGTATTTT. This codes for CASSQYLPDTQYF.